These 22 T cell receptor beta chains were sequenced from one sample in a study of PD-L1 blockade in urothelial cancer. The repertoire was sequenced with immunoSEQ multiplex PCR; TCRdb's copy has only in-frame clones and lacks some. Found here are some 30,000 clones, 85% to 90% of them singletons; the top ten hold under 4.5%. The input for sequencing was PBMCs, taken around atezolizumab (anti-PD-L1) treatment. The receptor set was obtained from a man aged 45-65 years with urothelial cancer.

In nucleotides, the CDR3 is TGTGCCTGGAGTGTCGAGGATCAGCCCCAGCATTTT. It encodes CAWSVEDQPQHF. The chain carries TRBV30 and TRBJ1-5; D not resolved. CDR1 and CDR2 from the germline V gene are GTSNPN and SVGIG (reference sequence). This CDR3 spans 12 amino acids. V lost 0 bases and J lost 5, with 5 bases in between.

This clone was detected once. Written as DNA, the CDR3 is TGTGCCAGCTCACCCACAGGGGCTGGAAACACCATATATTTT. Its translation is CASSPTGAGNTIYF. The V and J genes are TRBV18 and TRBJ1-3; 7 bases line up with TRBD1. Germline-derived CDR1 and CDR2 are KGHSH and LQKENI. The CDR3 totals 14 residues. The V and J ends lost 3 bases and 2 bases, in that order; junction bases with no gene match: 1.

V usage is TRBV2 and J usage is TRBJ2-1, with 10 bases fitting TRBD2. The junction had 4 bases not matched to a gene; V was cut back by 2 bases and J by 3 bases. The CDR3 has 16 amino acids. Germline V gene lookup returns CDR1 SNHLY and CDR2 FYNNEI. CDR3 in amino acids: CASSERLAGDYNEQFF. The CDR3 DNA follows: TGTGCCAGCAGTGAAAGGCTAGCGGGGGACTACAATGAGCAGTTCTTC. Full variable domain (remainder filled in from reference TRBV2 and TRBJ2-1): EPEVTQTPSHQVTQMGQEVILRCVPISNHLYFYWYRQILGQKVEFLVSFYNNEISEKSEIFDDQFSVERPDGSNFTLKIRSTKLEDSAMYFCASSERLAGDYNEQFFGPGTRLTVL.

CDR3 nucleotide sequence: TGTGCCAGCAGCCTCGGTTGGACCCAGTACTTC. It encodes CASSLGWTQYF. This rearrangement joins TRBV14 to TRBJ2-5, with unresolved D. In germline, CDR1 is SGHDN, CDR2 FVKESK. The CDR3 runs 11 residues. V was shortened by 4 bases and J by 7 bases, with 7 bases between the two germline ends.

The J gene is TRBJ2-7, the V gene TRBV5-1, with a possible D match to TRBD1 (5 bases). The CDR3 consists of 14 residues. Trimming cost V 7 bases and J 6 bases, with 20 bases left between them. Germline loops: CDR1 SGHRS, CDR2 YFSETQ. For the CDR3, the DNA is TGCGCCAGCGCCCCTGGGCAGGGCCTAAGCGAGCAGTACTTC. Translated, it gives CASAPGQGLSEQYF.

J is TRBJ1-5 and V is TRBV7-9, with 7 positions matching TRBD1. The CDR3 has 15 amino acids. J gave up 5 bases and V 4 bases, and 8 bases lay outside the gene matches. CDR1 and CDR2 (germline): SEHNR, FQNEAQ (reference sequence). CDR3 sequence reads: CASSSGQVSYQPQHF. Written as DNA, the CDR3 is TGTGCCAGCAGCTCCGGACAGGTATCGTATCAGCCCCAGCATTTT. Together with reference TRBV7-9 and TRBJ1-5, the CDR3 gives the full variable domain: DTGVSQNPRHKITKRGQNVTFRCDPISEHNRLYWYRQTLGQGPEFLTYFQNEAQLEKSRLLSDRFSAERPKGSFSTLEIQRTEQGDSAMYLCASSSGQVSYQPQHFGDGTRLSIL.

The rearrangement joins TRBV4-3 to TRBJ2-7, with 9 bases identical to TRBD2. J was trimmed by 5 bases and V by 3 bases; bases with no gene match: 8. The CDR3 contains 15 residues. Germline V gene lookup returns CDR1 LGHNA and CDR2 YSLEER. CDR3 amino acids: CASSHTAGGGHEQYF. CDR3 nucleotides: TGCGCCAGCAGCCACACGGCGGGAGGGGGCCACGAGCAGTACTTC.

The chain combines TRBV7-8 with TRBJ2-5; a possible D gene is TRBD1 (5 bases). Trimming removed 5 bases at V and 4 bases at J, with 26 bases between. CDR3 length: 18 residues. Germline loops: CDR1 SGHVS, CDR2 FQNEAQ. CDR3 sequence: CASSPPRPLQGFRETQYF. The CDR3 DNA sequence: TGTGCCAGCAGCCCACCCCGGCCCCTTCAGGGCTTTCGAGAGACCCAGTACTTC.

The V gene is TRBV19, the J gene TRBJ2-1; 9 nucleotides match TRBD2. Germline CDR1 and CDR2: LNHDA and SQIVND (reference sequence). This CDR3 is built from 15 residues. The J segment lost 6 bases and the V segment lost 4 bases, leaving 7 bases of the junction unmatched. The CDR3 coding sequence is TGTGCCAGTAGTACCAGGACTAGCGCGAGCAATGAGCAGTTCTTC. It yields the protein CASSTRTSASNEQFF.

This chain links TRBV9 with TRBJ2-5, with TRBD2 as a possible D gene (6 bases). The V and J ends lost 3 bases and 4 bases respectively, with 19 bases between them. The CDR3 length is 16 residues. Germline CDR1 reads SGDLS; CDR2 reads YYNGEE. The CDR3 loop is CASSAGGDQGTETQYF. The CDR3 nucleotides are TGTGCCAGCAGCGCCGGGGGAGACCAAGGCACAGAGACCCAGTACTTC.

This chain links TRBV29-1 with TRBJ2-5, with 9 bases fitting TRBD2. The CDR3 length is 14 residues. J was trimmed by 10 bases and V by 4 bases; bases with no gene match: 13. Germline lookup yields CDR1 SQVTM and CDR2 ANQGSEA. The CDR3 DNA reads as TGCAGCGTTGCTGGCGGGAGGGCCCATACGGGCCAGTACTTC. Translating it yields CSVAGGRAHTGQYF.

V usage is TRBV19 and J usage is TRBJ2-1; 8 bases are shared with TRBD2. The CDR3 totals 16 residues. Germline CDR1 is LNHDA and CDR2 is SQIVND (reference sequence). V shed 4 bases and J 6 bases; nucleotides not matched to a gene: 11. The DNA for the CDR3 is TGTGCCAGTAGTAGAATGGGGGCGGGGGGCCCCAATGAGCAGTTCTTC. The encoded protein is CASSRMGAGGPNEQFF.

The J gene is TRBJ1-5, the V gene TRBV7-6, with a tentative D call TRBD1 (5 bases). Trimming removed 5 bases from V and 5 bases from J, with 10 bases in between. The CDR3 consists of 13 residues. CDR1 and CDR2 from the germline V gene are SGHVS and FNYEAQ. CDR3 in amino acids: CASSNGGDQPQHF. The CDR3 DNA reads as TGTGCCAGCAGCAACGGGGGAGATCAGCCCCAGCATTTT.

The CDR3 region is CASSPTGLMNTEAFF. CDR3 bases: TGTGCCAGCAGCCCAACAGGTTTAATGAACACTGAAGCTTTCTTT. The rearrangement links TRBV11-2 to TRBJ1-1, with D possibly TRBD1 on 5 matching bases. V was trimmed by 5 bases and J by 0 bases, leaving 13 bases between them. Germline V lookup: CDR1 SGHAT, CDR2 FQNNGV. The CDR3 sequence is 15 residues long.

CDR3 coding DNA: TGTGCCAGTAGCAGAAGCGGGGGGGCCGACACCGGGGAGCTGTTTTTT. Protein product: CASSRSGGADTGELFF. The chain is built from TRBV19 and TRBJ2-2; 10 nucleotides align to TRBD2. Germline V gives CDR1 LNHDA, CDR2 SQIVND (reference sequence). The J segment lost 3 bases and the V segment lost 6 bases, leaving 7 bases of the junction unmatched. The length of the CDR3 is 16 residues.

The chain links TRBV9 to TRBJ2-3, with TRBD2 identical over 12 bases. The CDR3 is 15 residues long. The junction had 2 bases not matched to a gene; V was cut back by 4 bases and J by 2 bases. Per germline, CDR1 SGDLS and CDR2 YYNGEE. The CDR3 DNA reads as TGTGCCAGCAGCCTAGCGGGAGGGCACACAGATACGCAGTATTTT. It encodes CASSLAGGHTDTQYF.

V gene TRBV5-4 combines with J gene TRBJ1-3; 9 bases align to TRBD1. V gave up 3 bases and J gave up 2 bases; unmatched junction bases: 0. Per the germline V gene, CDR1 is SGHNT and CDR2 is YYREEE (reference sequence). CDR3 length: 14 residues. The CDR3 nucleotides read TGTGCCAGCAGCTGGACAGGGGCTGGAAACACCATATATTTT. It is translated as CASSWTGAGNTIYF.

This chain joins TRBV4-2 and TRBJ2-3; no firm D call. The CDR3 loop spans 14 amino acids. V lost 4 bases and J lost 0, with 8 bases in between. CDR1 and CDR2 from the germline V gene are LGHNA and YNFKEQ. CDR3 coding DNA: TGTGCCAGCAGCCTTTTACAAAGCACAGATACGCAGTATTTT. This gives the protein CASSLLQSTDTQYF.

The chain combines TRBV4-1 with TRBJ1-4, with TRBD1 matching 10 bases. The junction had 5 bases not matched to a gene; V was cut back by 0 bases and J by 7 bases. The CDR3 sequence is 16 residues long. Germline CDR1 is MGHRA and CDR2 is YSYEKL. The CDR3 loop is CASSQEGDRGREKLFF. CDR3 bases: TGCGCCAGCAGCCAAGAAGGAGACAGGGGGCGTGAAAAACTGTTTTTT.

This chain joins TRBV6-6 and TRBJ1-5; 10 bases agree with TRBD1. Germline assignment: CDR1 MNHNY and CDR2 SVGAGI (reference sequence). With 5 bases clipped from V and 3 bases from J, the junction kept 4 bases outside the gene matches. The CDR3 has 15 residues. The CDR3 loop is CASSRQGAFNQPQHF. DNA of the CDR3: TGTGCCAGCAGTCGACAGGGGGCTTTCAATCAGCCCCAGCATTTT.

The rearrangement joins TRBV5-4 to TRBJ2-5; TRBD2 matches 14 bases. Per the germline V gene, CDR1 is SGHNT and CDR2 is YYREEE (reference sequence). The trim removed 9 bases at V and 4 bases at J, leaving 11 bases unmatched. The CDR3 runs 16 residues. In DNA, the CDR3 is TGTGCCACAGGGACTAGCGGGGGTGTTCGAGCAGAGACCCAGTACTTC. Translating it yields CATGTSGGVRAETQYF.

The chain uses TRBV7-6 and TRBJ1-4, with D perhaps matching TRBD1 (6 bases). The CDR3 sequence is 14 residues long. The ends were cut back, 4 bases at V and 7 bases at J, with 13 bases in the middle. Looked up from germline, CDR1 is SGHVS and CDR2 is FNYEAQ. The CDR3 loop is CASSSQGQGEKLFF. For the CDR3, the DNA is TGTGCCAGCAGCTCACAGGGCCAGGGTGAAAAACTGTTTTTT. The whole variable domain, filled in from reference TRBV7-6 and TRBJ1-4, reads GAGVSQSPRYKVTKRGQDVALRCDPISGHVSLYWYRQALGQGPEFLTYFNYEAQQDKSGLPNDRFSAERPEGSISTLTIQRTEQRDSAMYRCASSSQGQGEKLFFGSGTQLSVL.